This T cell receptor beta chain was identified during a study of T cell responses to AZD1222 COVID-19 vaccine. Trimming removed 5 bases from V and 7 bases from J, with 10 bases in between. CDR1 and CDR2 from the germline V gene are SGHRS and YFSETQ. This CDR3 has 13 amino acids. As concerns this clone: The antigen is not known.

Assay used: immunoSEQ multiplex PCR; TCRdb lists only in-frame clones, some missing. The data show 100,000 to 150,000 clones, with 85% to 90% seen just once and approximately 28% held by the top ten. Study-wide results and limits: After two AZD1222 doses, spike-specific TCR breadth and depth rose versus day 0. Donors skewed white British and female; clonal diversity was possibly underestimated. With dominance at 160-218 and 743-854, vaccine-associated CD4 TCRs spanned spike. Just five or six AZD1222 recipients tested seropositive at baseline.

This sample comprised peripheral blood, obtained on day 0 of AZD1222 vaccination. V is TRBV5-1 and J is TRBJ1-6; tentatively, D is TRBD1 (6 bases). This TCR was recovered from an adult in good health. DNA of the CDR3: TGCGCCAGCAGGGACAGAGACAATTCACCCCTCCACTTT. Translation gives CASRDRDNSPLHF.